This T cell receptor (beta chain) stems from a study of T cell responses to AZD1222 COVID-19 vaccine. Study-level points and caveats: Spike-specific TCR breadth and depth were elevated following two AZD1222 doses. Donors, mostly white British, included more females; clonal diversity was possibly underestimated. Nearly half of spike-specific TCRs reportedly go after variant regions that carry no mutations.

Germline V CDR1 and CDR2: MNHEY, SVGAGI. J was trimmed by 6 bases and V by 7 bases; bases with no gene match: 6. The CDR3 extends over 13 amino acids. Assay: immunoSEQ multiplex PCR; the TCRdb copy retains only in-frame clones and omits some. The sample contains about 64,000 clones, under 95% of which appear only once. A note on this clone: Its target is not known.

The V call is TRBV6-5, the J call TRBJ1-1; 9 bases align to TRBD1. Sample: peripheral blood, taken 28 days after the second dose of the MenACWY control vaccine. The sequence was obtained from an adult who received the MenACWY meningococcal vaccine as a control. This CDR3 is CASKDRGIPEAFF. The DNA for the CDR3 is TGTGCCAGCAAAGACAGGGGGATCCCTGAAGCTTTCTTT.